This passage covers 25 T cell receptor beta chains from one sample sequenced in a study of blood T cells in healthy people across ages. A J-beta primer mix and a sample-barcoded 5' primer were used in a second PCR of roughly 7 to 12 cycles. TCRdb reanalysed the 5' RACE reads using MiXCR and keeps one entry per CDR3 protein. The table includes about 640,000 distinct CDR3 sequences, approximately 30% detected once. The specimen was blood. All receptors come from a woman older than 75 in good health.

The chain employs TRBV6-1 and TRBJ2-7, with 13 bases that match TRBD2. With V trimmed by 9 bases and J by 7 bases, 15 bases remained unmatched. Germline CDR1 is MNHNS and CDR2 is SASEGT. This CDR3 is 16 amino acids long. The CDR3 region is CASRGGTSGAPGEQYF. CDR3 nucleotides: TGTGCCAGTAGAGGAGGGACTAGCGGGGCCCCGGGGGAGCAGTACTTC.

This clonotype was counted at least ten times. This chain connects TRBV9 to TRBJ2-1; tentatively, D is TRBD1 (7 bases). CDR3 length: 15 amino acids. Looked up from germline, CDR1 is SGDLS and CDR2 is YYNGEE. The ends were cut back, 0 bases at V and 10 bases at J, with 17 bases in the middle. The CDR3 loop reads CASSVEGAPGDEQFF. Here the CDR3 DNA reads TGTGCCAGCAGCGTAGAGGGGGCCCCGGGGGACGAGCAGTTCTTC.

This clonotype was observed a handful of times. A much larger clone differs from this one at a single base, so this may be a read error. This chain joins TRBV29-1 and TRBJ2-1, with D tentatively TRBD2 (6 bases). The germline V gene encodes CDR1 SQVTM and CDR2 ANQGSEA. This CDR3 is built from 11 residues. V gave up 3 bases and J gave up 10 bases, with 10 bases separating them. CDR3 sequence: CSVERGDEQFF. In DNA, the CDR3 is TGCAGCGTTGAGCGCGGGGACGAGCAGTTCTTC.

This clonotype was detected ten times or more. This may come from a read error, since a much larger clone is one base off. This rearrangement joins TRBV20-1 to TRBJ2-1; 13 nucleotides line up with TRBD2. The DNA end is more similar to TRBJ2-7, so the J call may be wrong. Per the germline V gene, CDR1 is DFQATT and CDR2 is SNEGSKA (reference sequence). The CDR3 loop spans 15 amino acids. CDR3: CSATSGGTTYNEQYF. In nucleotides, the CDR3 is TGCAGTGCGACTAGCGGGGGGACCACCTACAATGAGCAGTACTTC.

This clonotype appeared many times. The V gene is TRBV13, the J gene TRBJ2-7; a weak D match, TRBD2 (6 bases). Germline CDR1 PRHDT, CDR2 FYEKMQ (reference sequence). The length of the CDR3 is 14 residues. Deletions cut 5 bases from V and 5 bases from J, with 16 bases between. CDR3 sequence: CASSRRGPKDEQYF. The CDR3 region has the DNA TGTGCCAGCAGCCGGCGGGGACCTAAGGACGAGCAGTACTTC.

This clonotype was observed many times. This chain uses TRBV6-1 with TRBJ2-7, with 7 bases lining up with TRBD2. With V trimmed by 7 bases and J by 0 bases, 9 bases remained unmatched. Germline V gene data show CDR1 as MNHNS and CDR2 as SASEGT. CDR3 length equals 15 residues. The CDR3 DNA is TGTGCCAGCACTGGGTCATGGGGGGGCTCCTACGAGCAGTACTTC. Translating it yields CASTGSWGGSYEQYF.

This clonotype was picked up one time. The chain joins TRBV9 to TRBJ2-7; 9 bases align to TRBD2. The J call is in doubt because the DNA end fits TRBJ2-5 better. Germline assignment: CDR1 SGDLS and CDR2 YYNGEE. CDR3 length equals 15 residues. The CDR3 spells CASSVSGGSPGTQYF. CDR3 DNA: TGTGCCAGCAGCGTAAGCGGGGGGTCTCCCGGGACCCAGTACTTC.

This clonotype has just a few counts. V and J are TRBV5-1 and TRBJ1-3; 7 bases fit TRBD1. There are 18 residues in the CDR3. Trimming at V came to 1 base and at J to 0 bases, leaving 10 bases not matched to a gene. Germline CDR1 is SGHRS and CDR2 is YFSETQ. The CDR3 is CASSLWRGPSSSGNTIYF. DNA of the CDR3: TGCGCCAGCAGCTTGTGGAGGGGGCCGTCTAGCTCTGGAAACACCATATATTTT.

This clonotype was seen at least ten times. Possible read error: a much larger clone is one base away. The chain has TRBV11-2 and TRBJ2-1; 11 positions agree with TRBD2. This CDR3 is 18 amino acids long. Looked up from germline, CDR1 is SGHAT and CDR2 is FQNNGV. V lost 1 base, J lost 6 bases, and 11 bases stayed unmatched. In DNA, the CDR3 is TGTGCCAGCAGCTTAGTAGGTAGGCTAGCGGGGGGAGGCAATGAGCAGTTCTTC. Encoded protein: CASSLVGRLAGGGNEQFF.

V usage is TRBV12-3 or TRBV12-4 and J usage is TRBJ1-5, with D perhaps matching TRBD1 (5 bases). Trimming took off 2 bases at V and 4 bases at J, with 12 bases between the two ends. The CDR3 is 15 amino acids. The CDR3 DNA sequence: TGTGCCAGCAGTTTATTTACGGGGGTTAATCAGCCCCAGCATTTT. It is translated as CASSLFTGVNQPQHF.

Note on this clonotype: A read error is possible here, since a much larger clone lies one base away. The chain uses TRBV20-1 and TRBJ2-5; the match to TRBD1 covers 7 bases. CDR1 and CDR2 from the germline V gene are DFQATT and SNEGSKA (reference sequence). After removal of 0 bases from V and 11 bases from J, the junction contained 18 bases not matched to a gene. This CDR3 has 16 residues. The DNA for the CDR3 is TGCAGTGCTAGAGATGGACGGCAGGGGGTGAAGGGTGAGCAGTACTTC. Amino acids: CSARDGRQGVKGEQYF.

This clonotype was observed many times. The chain recombines TRBV9 with TRBJ2-7; TRBD2 agrees at 15 bases. After removal of 4 bases from V and 1 base from J, the junction contained 3 bases not matched to a gene. Germline loops: CDR1 SGDLS, CDR2 YYNGEE. The CDR3 consists of 16 residues. CDR3 sequence (DNA): TGTGCCAGCAGCAGGGGACTAGCGGGGGGATCCTACGAGCAGTACTTC. Translation: CASSRGLAGGSYEQYF. Variable domain in full (rest from reference TRBV9 and TRBJ2-7): DSGVTQTPKHLITATGQRVTLRCSPRSGDLSVYWYQQSLDQGLQFLIQYYNGEERAKGNILERFSAQQFPDLHSELNLSSLELGDSALYFCASSRGLAGGSYEQYFGPGTRLTVT.

This clonotype occurred a few times. Possible read error: a much larger clone is one base away. The chain couples TRBV29-1 to TRBJ2-3, with 8 bases fitting TRBD2. Germline assignment: CDR1 SQVTM and CDR2 ANQGSEA. The CDR3 has 12 residues. Here the CDR3 reads CRSPGRADTRYF. In DNA, the CDR3 is TGCAGATCCCCCGGGAGGGCAGATACGCGGTATTTT.

This CDR3 reads CASRWGTRSTEAFF. The CDR3 DNA reads TGTGCCAGCAGGTGGGGCACCCGATCGACTGAAGCTTTCTTT. The V call is TRBV7-2, the J call TRBJ1-1; tentatively, D is TRBD1 (5 bases). Germline V gives CDR1 SGHTA, CDR2 FQGNSA. The germline V and J ends were trimmed by 6 bases and 5 bases, with 16 bases remaining between them. The CDR3 has 14 residues.

A note on this clonotype: A single base separates this from a much larger clone, so it may be a read error. This sequence joins TRBV10-3 and TRBJ2-5; tentative D call: TRBD2 (6 bases). The CDR3 consists of 15 residues. V was clipped by 5 bases and J by 11 bases, with 24 bases between them. The germline CDR1 and CDR2 sequences are ENHRY and SYGVKD. CDR3: CAISLLAPPENEQYF. CDR3 in DNA: TGTGCCATCAGTCTTCTAGCGCCCCCGGAGAATGAGCAGTACTTC.

This clonotype was seen repeatedly, ten times or more. J is TRBJ2-1 and V is TRBV7-3; a weak D match, TRBD1 (6 bases). With 4 bases removed from V and 7 bases from J, the gap between germline ends came to 8 bases. Germline V gene lookup returns CDR1 SGHTA and CDR2 FQGTGA. The CDR3 has 12 residues. The CDR3 loop is CASSYTGNEQFF. The CDR3 nucleotides read TGTGCCAGCAGCTACACAGGGAATGAGCAGTTCTTC.

This sequence joins TRBV30 and TRBJ2-6, with D perhaps TRBD2 (6 bases). The CDR3 has 17 amino acids. V lost 3 bases and J lost 4, with 19 bases in between. Per the germline V gene, CDR1 is GTSNPN and CDR2 is SVGIG (reference sequence). The CDR3: CAWSSLRAAGGANVLTF. CDR3 sequence (DNA): TGTGCCTGGAGCTCCCTTCGCGCCGCGGGGGGGGCCAACGTCCTGACTTTC.

The sample holds many counts of this clonotype. The V gene is TRBV20-1, the J gene TRBJ2-5; TRBD2 agrees at 9 bases. With V trimmed by 3 bases and J by 3 bases, 11 bases remained unmatched. Germline V lookup: CDR1 DFQATT, CDR2 SNEGSKA (reference sequence). This CDR3 is built from 16 residues. CDR3 nucleotide sequence: TGCAGTGCTAGGGGGGGGGCTAGCGGGGTAGAAGAGACCCAGTACTTC. It yields the protein CSARGGASGVEETQYF.

This clonotype was counted at least ten times. The chain employs TRBV28 and TRBJ2-7; 9 nucleotides align to TRBD1. The CDR3 spans 16 residues. Germline V gives CDR1 MDHEN, CDR2 SYDVKM. V lost 5 bases to trimming and J lost 6 bases; unmatched junction nucleotides: 14. For the CDR3, the DNA is TGTGCCAGCAGTACCTCGCCCGGACAGGGGAAGGGCGAGCAGTACTTC. This translates into CASSTSPGQGKGEQYF.

This clonotype was counted ten times or more. This clone may be a read error of a much larger clone one base away. This sequence joins TRBV20-1 and TRBJ2-5, with D possibly TRBD1 on 5 matching bases. The germline CDR1 and CDR2 sequences are DFQATT and SNEGSKA (reference sequence). The germline V and J ends were trimmed by 0 bases and 7 bases, with 9 bases remaining between them. The CDR3 has 12 amino acids. In DNA, the CDR3 is TGCAGTGCTAGAGAGCCTAGGGGGACCCAGTACTTC. Its translation is CSAREPRGTQYF.

This clonotype was found many times. The chain couples TRBV3-1 to TRBJ2-5; TRBD2 is a possible D gene (6 bases). The CDR3 sequence is 14 residues long. Trimming left V 5 bases short and J 10 bases short, with 20 bases between. Per the germline V gene, CDR1 is LGHDT and CDR2 is YNNKEL (reference sequence). The CDR3 sequence: CASSSDPYGGGQYF. Here the CDR3 DNA reads TGTGCCAGCAGCTCCGATCCGTATGGGGGAGGCCAGTACTTC.

Ten or more counts support this clonotype. The chain combines TRBV30 with TRBJ2-5; D is ambiguous. CDR1 and CDR2 from the germline V gene are GTSNPN and SVGIG (reference sequence). Trimming removed 0 bases from V and 2 bases from J, with 7 bases in between. The CDR3 runs 13 residues. The CDR3 spells CAWSVRVQETQYF. CDR3 DNA: TGTGCCTGGAGTGTAAGGGTTCAAGAGACCCAGTACTTC. Filled out from reference TRBV30 and TRBJ2-5, the complete variable domain reads SQTIHQWPATLVQPVGSPLSLECTVEGTSNPNLYWYRQAAGRGLQLLFYSVGIGQISSEVPQNLSASRPQDRQFILSSKKLLLSDSGFYLCAWSVRVQETQYFGPGTRLLVL.

In this sample, this clonotype turned up a few times. The V gene is TRBV28, the J gene TRBJ1-2; maybe TRBD1 (5 bases). Trimming took 6 bases from V and 7 from J, leaving 18 bases between them. The CDR3 is 14 amino acids. Germline V gene lookup returns CDR1 MDHEN and CDR2 SYDVKM. DNA of the CDR3: TGTGCCAGCAGAAACCCCGGGGGATTGGGTGGCTACACCTTC. It codes for CASRNPGGLGGYTF.

The V call is TRBV6-6, the J call TRBJ2-3; 12 bases match TRBD2. Trimming cost V 6 bases and J 5 bases; bases outside gene matches: 6. From germline, CDR1 is MNHNY and CDR2 SVGAGI (reference sequence). This CDR3 region has 15 residues. The CDR3 nucleotides are TGTGCCAGCAGCCGGACTAGCGGGGTGGGAGATACGCAGTATTTT. Protein sequence: CASSRTSGVGDTQYF.

To note about this clonotype: A read error is possible here, since a much larger clone lies one base away. V and J are TRBV5-6 and TRBJ2-1; D remains ambiguous. Per germline, CDR1 SGHDT and CDR2 YYEEEE. The CDR3 has 15 residues. The CDR3 coding sequence is TGTGCCAGCAGCTCCTCGACTTTTGCCTACTATGAGCAGTTCTTC. This gives the protein CASSSSTFAYYEQFF. Full variable domain (outside the CDR3, taken from reference TRBV5-6 and TRBJ2-1): DAGVTQSPTHLIKTRGQQVTLRCSPKSGHDTVSWYQQALGQGPQFIFQYYEEEERQRGNFPDRFSGHQFPNYSSELNVNALLLGDSALYLCASSSSTFAYYEQFFGPGTRLTVL.